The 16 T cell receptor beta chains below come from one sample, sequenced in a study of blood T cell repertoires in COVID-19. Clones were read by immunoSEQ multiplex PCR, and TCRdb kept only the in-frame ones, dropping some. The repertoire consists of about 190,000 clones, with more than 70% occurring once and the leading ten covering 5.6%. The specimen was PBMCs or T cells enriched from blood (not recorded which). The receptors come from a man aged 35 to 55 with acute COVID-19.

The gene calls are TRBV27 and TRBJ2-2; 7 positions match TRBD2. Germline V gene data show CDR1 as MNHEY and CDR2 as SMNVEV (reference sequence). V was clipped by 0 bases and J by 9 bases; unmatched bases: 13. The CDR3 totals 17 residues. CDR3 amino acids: CASSLSSSGGSRRELFF. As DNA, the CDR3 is TGTGCCAGCAGTTTATCGTCCTCGGGAGGTTCGCGAAGGGAGCTGTTTTTT.

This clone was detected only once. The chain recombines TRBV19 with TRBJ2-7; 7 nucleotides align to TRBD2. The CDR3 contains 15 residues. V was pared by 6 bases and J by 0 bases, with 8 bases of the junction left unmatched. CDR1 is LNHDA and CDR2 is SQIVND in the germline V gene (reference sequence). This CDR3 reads CASSPRGEGSYEQYF. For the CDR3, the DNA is TGTGCCAGTAGCCCTCGGGGGGAGGGCTCCTACGAGCAGTACTTC.

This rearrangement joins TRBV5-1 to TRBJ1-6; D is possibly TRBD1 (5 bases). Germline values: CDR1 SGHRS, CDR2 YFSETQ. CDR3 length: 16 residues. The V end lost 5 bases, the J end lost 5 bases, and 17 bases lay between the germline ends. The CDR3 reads CASRWGGGPNNSPLHF. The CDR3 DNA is TGCGCCAGCAGATGGGGGGGAGGACCCAATAATTCACCCCTCCACTTT.

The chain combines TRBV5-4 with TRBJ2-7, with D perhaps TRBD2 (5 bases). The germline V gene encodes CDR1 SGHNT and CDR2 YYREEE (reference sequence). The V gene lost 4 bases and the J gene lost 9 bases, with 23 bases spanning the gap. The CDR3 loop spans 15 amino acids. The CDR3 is CASSPGLSPSTRQYF. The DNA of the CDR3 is TGTGCCAGCAGCCCCGGACTCTCACCCAGTACGCGGCAGTACTTC. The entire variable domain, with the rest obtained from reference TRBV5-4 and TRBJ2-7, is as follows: ETGVTQSPTHLIKTRGQQVTLRCSSQSGHNTVSWYQQALGQGPQFIFQYYREEENGRGNFPPRFSGLQFPNYSSELNVNALELDDSALYLCASSPGLSPSTRQYFGPGTRLTVT.

The CDR3 sequence: CASSQDRQGGQPQHF. The CDR3 coding sequence is TGCGCCAGCAGCCAAGATAGGCAGGGTGGTCAGCCCCAGCATTTT. The chain is built from TRBV4-3 and TRBJ1-5, with a weak D call TRBD1 (5 bases). CDR1 is LGHNA, CDR2 YSLEER, per germline. V gave up 0 bases and J gave up 6 bases, with 12 bases separating them. The CDR3 has 15 amino acids.

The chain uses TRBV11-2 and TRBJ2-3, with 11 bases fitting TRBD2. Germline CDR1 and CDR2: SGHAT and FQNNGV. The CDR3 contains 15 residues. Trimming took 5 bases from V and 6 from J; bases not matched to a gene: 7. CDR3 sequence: CASSPNSGRADTQYF. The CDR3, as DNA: TGTGCCAGCAGCCCAAATAGCGGGAGGGCCGATACGCAGTATTTT.

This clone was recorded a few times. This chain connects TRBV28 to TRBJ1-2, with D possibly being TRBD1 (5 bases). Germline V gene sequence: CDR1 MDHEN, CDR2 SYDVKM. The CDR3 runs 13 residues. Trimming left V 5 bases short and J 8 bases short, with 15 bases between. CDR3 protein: CASSPGGVEGYTF. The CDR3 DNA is TGTGCCAGCAGTCCCGGGGGGGTGGAAGGCTACACCTTC.

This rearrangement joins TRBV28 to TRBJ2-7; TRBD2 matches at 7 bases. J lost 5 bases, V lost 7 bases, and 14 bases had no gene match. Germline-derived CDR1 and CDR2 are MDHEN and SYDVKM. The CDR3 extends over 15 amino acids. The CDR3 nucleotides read TGTGCCAGCAATCCAGAGTACGGGGGGTTAGACGAGCAGTACTTC. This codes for CASNPEYGGLDEQYF.

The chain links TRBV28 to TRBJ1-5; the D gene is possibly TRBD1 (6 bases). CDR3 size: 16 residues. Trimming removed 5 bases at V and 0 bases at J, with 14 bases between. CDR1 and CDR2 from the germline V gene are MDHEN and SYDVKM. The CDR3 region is CASSPTDRYSNQPQHF. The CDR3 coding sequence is TGTGCCAGCAGTCCGACGGACAGATATAGCAATCAGCCCCAGCATTTT.

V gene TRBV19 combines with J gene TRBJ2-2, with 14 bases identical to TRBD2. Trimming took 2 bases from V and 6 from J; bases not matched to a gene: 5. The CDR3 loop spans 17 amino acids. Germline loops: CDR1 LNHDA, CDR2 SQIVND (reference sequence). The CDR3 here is CASSIRGLAGVPGELFF. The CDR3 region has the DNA TGTGCCAGTAGTATAAGGGGACTAGCGGGAGTCCCCGGGGAGCTGTTTTTT.

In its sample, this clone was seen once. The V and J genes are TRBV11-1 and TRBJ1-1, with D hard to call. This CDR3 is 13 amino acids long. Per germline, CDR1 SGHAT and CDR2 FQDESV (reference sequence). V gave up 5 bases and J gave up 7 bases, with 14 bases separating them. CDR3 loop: CASSLSPPVEAFF. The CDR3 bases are TGTGCCAGCAGCCTGAGCCCGCCTGTTGAAGCTTTCTTT. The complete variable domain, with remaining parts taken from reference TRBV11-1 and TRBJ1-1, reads EAEVAQSPRYKITEKSQAVAFWCDPISGHATLYWYRQILGQGPELLVQFQDESVVDDSQLPKDRFSAERLKGVDSTLKIQPAELGDSAMYLCASSLSPPVEAFFGQGTRLTVV.

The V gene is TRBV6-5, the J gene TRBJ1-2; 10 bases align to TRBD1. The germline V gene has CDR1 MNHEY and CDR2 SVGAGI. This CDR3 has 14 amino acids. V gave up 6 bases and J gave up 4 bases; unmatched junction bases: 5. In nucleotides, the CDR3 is TGTGCCAGCAGGACAGGGGGCACTGCCTATGGCTACACCTTC. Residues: CASRTGGTAYGYTF.

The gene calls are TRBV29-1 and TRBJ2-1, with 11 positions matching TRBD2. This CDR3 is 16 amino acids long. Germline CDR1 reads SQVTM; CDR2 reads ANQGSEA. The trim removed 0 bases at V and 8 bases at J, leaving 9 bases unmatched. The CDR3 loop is CSVEDSTSGSSYEQFF. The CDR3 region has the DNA TGCAGCGTTGAAGATAGTACTAGCGGGAGTTCCTATGAGCAGTTCTTC.

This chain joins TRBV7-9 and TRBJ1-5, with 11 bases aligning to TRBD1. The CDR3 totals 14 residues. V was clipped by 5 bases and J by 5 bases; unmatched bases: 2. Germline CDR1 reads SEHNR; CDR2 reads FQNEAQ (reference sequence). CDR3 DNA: TGTGCCAGCAGCCCGGACAGGGGGCATCAGCCCCAGCATTTT. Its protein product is CASSPDRGHQPQHF.

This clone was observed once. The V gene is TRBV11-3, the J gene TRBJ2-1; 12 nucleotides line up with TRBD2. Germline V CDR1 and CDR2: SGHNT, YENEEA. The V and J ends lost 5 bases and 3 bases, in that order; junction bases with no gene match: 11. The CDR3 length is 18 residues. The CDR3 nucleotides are TGTGCCAGCAGCCTCGGGCGGACTAGCGGGGATTTCTACAATGAGCAGTTCTTC. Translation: CASSLGRTSGDFYNEQFF.

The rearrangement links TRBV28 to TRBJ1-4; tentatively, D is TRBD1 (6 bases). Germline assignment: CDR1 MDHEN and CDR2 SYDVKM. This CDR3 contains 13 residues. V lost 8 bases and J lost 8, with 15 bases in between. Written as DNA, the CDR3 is TGTGCCAGCGGGGGCAGTTTTCGGGAAAAACTGTTTTTT. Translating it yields CASGGSFREKLFF. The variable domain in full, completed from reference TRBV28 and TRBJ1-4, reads DVKVTQSSRYLVKRTGEKVFLECVQDMDHENMFWYRQDPGLGLRLIYFSYDVKMKEKGDIPEGYSVSREKKERFSLILESASTNQTSMYLCASGGSFREKLFFGSGTQLSVL.